The TCR beta chain under discussion was sequenced for a study of T cell repertoires in cytomegalovirus infection. On the study more broadly: Signatures in public TCR beta sequences pointed to both CMV infection and matching HLA type.

TCRdb reprocessed the reads via MiXCR and lists one record per CDR3 protein. The sample gives around 130,000 distinct CDR3 sequences, almost 9% of which show up once; 9.5% to 13% is in the top ten. General study results and limits: The cumulative frequency of public TCR beta families distinguished individuals who carried CMV together with the relevant HLA. Within the response measured ex vivo, HLA-C-restricted CMV-specific TCR beta clonotypes were dominant.

Only a few counts were recorded for this clonotype. Its antigen is still unknown. The receptor comes from a human donor in good health (CMV status not recorded). Some clones in this sample may be carry-over from other donors' samples. Material: PBMCs.

The DNA for the CDR3 is TGCAGTGCTAGTGGACACCGGACCTACAATGAGCAGTTCTTC. Encoded protein: CSASGHRTYNEQFF. The chain carries TRBV20-1 and TRBJ2-1; the D gene is possibly TRBD1 (5 bases). V was shortened by 3 bases and J by 2 bases, with 11 bases between the two germline ends. Germline lookup yields CDR1 DFQATT and CDR2 SNEGSKA (reference sequence). There are 14 residues in the CDR3.